Many counts were recorded for the clone carrying this T cell receptor beta chain. Its antigen is unidentified. The CDR3 spans 15 residues. Germline V gene sequence: CDR1 SEHNR, CDR2 FQNEAQ (reference sequence). V gave up 3 bases and J gave up 0 bases, with 6 bases separating them. This sample is part of a study of blood T cells in healthy people across ages. Study as a whole: Capture via template switching afforded approximately one barcoded beta molecule per two T cells.

Each sample gave at least 6 million isolated PBMCs. Study results and limitations: Measured against age, TCR beta diversity per million T cells decreased in a roughly linear manner.

PCR was performed a second time for about 6 to 12 cycles using a sample-barcoded 5' primer and a J-beta primer mix. With 12 random nucleotides, a template-switch adaptor tagged each individual cDNA molecule. TCRdb itself ran the 5' RACE reads through MiXCR, one entry per CDR3 protein. The table shows about 1.6 million distinct CDR3 sequences, with about 35% occurring only once. This TCR derives from a woman in her 30s in good health. Sequencing was carried out using blood. The chain employs TRBV7-9 and TRBJ2-6; the D is unclear. The CDR3: CASSFGDSGANVLTF. CDR3 in DNA: TGTGCCAGCAGCTTCGGTGACTCTGGGGCCAACGTCCTGACTTTC.